These 31 T cell receptor beta chains were sequenced from one sample in a study of T cell responses to AZD1222 COVID-19 vaccine. Produced via immunoSEQ multiplex PCR; TCRdb's table is partial and in-frame only. This sample has about 150,000 clones; 90% occur once, and the top ten carry approximately 20%. The sample here was peripheral blood, taken on day 0 of AZD1222 vaccination. The source of these receptors is an adult in good health.

The V gene is TRBV30, the J gene TRBJ1-1, with D maybe TRBD1 (6 bases). Deletions cut 4 bases from V and 4 bases from J, with 28 bases between. Per germline, CDR1 GTSNPN and CDR2 SVGIG (reference sequence). CDR3 length: 18 amino acids. The CDR3 DNA reads TGTGCCTGGATCCCGCCGGGACACTCATCGATTTGGGGCACTGAAGCTTTCTTT. Its protein is CAWIPPGHSSIWGTEAFF.

The chain joins TRBV3-1 (or the pseudogene TRBV3-2) to TRBJ2-7; D gene ambiguous. The ends were cut back, 1 base at V and 2 bases at J, with 9 bases in the middle. Germline assignment: CDR1 LGHDT and CDR2 YNNKEL (reference sequence). The CDR3 totals 14 residues. The CDR3 spells CASSQAPAAYEQYF. The CDR3 bases are TGTGCCAGCAGCCAAGCGCCAGCAGCCTACGAGCAGTACTTC.

The chain combines TRBV5-1 with TRBJ2-3; D may correspond to TRBD1 or TRBD2 (5 bases each). V lost 2 bases and J 2 bases, leaving 12 bases between the germline ends. CDR1 and CDR2 from the germline V gene are SGHRS and YFSETQ. This CDR3 has 15 residues. This CDR3 reads CASSLEGRVTDTQYF. The CDR3 bases are TGCGCCAGCAGCTTAGAGGGCAGGGTCACAGATACGCAGTATTTT.

This clone has only a few counts. The same CDR3 is also encoded by other DNA sequences in this sample. The chain joins TRBV5-1 to TRBJ2-3, with D maybe TRBD1 (7 bases). From germline, CDR1 is SGHRS and CDR2 YFSETQ. The CDR3 has 14 amino acids. V lost 5 bases to trimming and J lost 0 bases, with 10 bases between them. This CDR3 is CASRTGTSTDTQYF. For the CDR3, the DNA is TGCGCCAGCAGGACAGGGACTAGCACAGATACGCAGTATTTT.

In this sample, this clone turned up once. The chain recombines TRBV4-1 with TRBJ2-5; perhaps D is TRBD1 or TRBD2 (5 bases each). The CDR3 length is 14 residues. Between the trimmed V and J ends, which lost 4 bases and 1 base, there was a span of 10 bases. In germline, CDR1 is MGHRA, CDR2 YSYEKL. This CDR3 reads CASSPGTAQETQYF. The CDR3, as DNA: TGCGCCAGCAGCCCCGGGACGGCCCAAGAGACCCAGTACTTC.

V is TRBV5-1 and J is TRBJ1-4; the D is unclear. Per the germline V gene, CDR1 is SGHRS and CDR2 is YFSETQ. The V gene lost 3 bases and the J gene lost 8 bases, with 20 bases spanning the gap. CDR3 length: 16 amino acids. CDR3: CASSSALGPNREKLFF. CDR3 bases: TGCGCCAGCAGCTCCGCATTGGGTCCCAATCGGGAAAAACTGTTTTTT.

This clone has only a few counts. The chain joins TRBV6-5 to TRBJ2-2; D may be TRBD1 or TRBD2 (5 bases each). Germline values: CDR1 MNHEY, CDR2 SVGAGI. The V gene lost 2 bases and the J gene lost 5 bases, with 12 bases spanning the gap. The CDR3 loop spans 15 amino acids. This chain's CDR3 is CASSYRGTATGELFF. The CDR3 coding sequence is TGTGCCAGCAGTTACCGAGGGACGGCGACCGGGGAGCTGTTTTTT.

This sequence joins TRBV4-1 and TRBJ1-4, with D hard to call. Germline V CDR1 and CDR2: MGHRA, YSYEKL. This CDR3 contains 16 residues. V lost 3 bases, J lost 0 bases, and 11 bases lay in between. The CDR3 DNA reads TGCGCCAGCAGCCAGGGATCGGCGCCAACTAATGAAAAACTGTTTTTT. The encoded protein is CASSQGSAPTNEKLFF.

This chain uses TRBV10-3 with TRBJ1-4; 8 bases line up with TRBD1. V shed 5 bases, J shed 6 bases, and the junction held 14 bases outside the gene matches. The length of the CDR3 is 17 residues. From germline, CDR1 is ENHRY and CDR2 SYGVKD. CDR3 residues: CAISRDRGRNNDEKLFF. CDR3 sequence (DNA): TGTGCCATCAGTAGAGACAGGGGAAGAAATAATGATGAAAAACTGTTTTTT.

This CDR3 is CASSLELAGGYTQYF. CDR3 sequence (DNA): TGTGCCAGCAGCTTAGAACTAGCGGGGGGGTATACGCAGTATTTT. V is TRBV7-8 and J is TRBJ2-3; 13 bases agree with TRBD2. CDR1 SGHVS and CDR2 FQNEAQ come from the germline V gene. V was pared by 1 base and J by 7 bases, with 2 bases of the junction left unmatched. The CDR3 loop spans 15 amino acids.

The V and J genes are TRBV5-1 and TRBJ2-1, with D tentatively TRBD1 (7 bases). There are 16 residues in the CDR3. CDR1 is SGHRS and CDR2 is YFSETQ in the germline V gene. V dropped 1 base and J dropped 16 bases, with 27 bases sitting between them. CDR3 sequence (DNA): TGCGCCAGCAGCTTGCGTCGGGCAGGGGGGCTTATGGATCAATTCTTC. Protein: CASSLRRAGGLMDQFF.

This clone came up once. The rearrangement uses TRBV9 and TRBJ2-2; TRBD1 agrees at 9 bases. The CDR3 contains 16 residues. V was pared by 4 bases and J by 3 bases, with 7 bases of the junction left unmatched. CDR1 is SGDLS and CDR2 is YYNGEE in the germline V gene. CDR3 nucleotides: TGTGCCAGCAGCCCCCAGGGGACAGGGTACACCGGGGAGCTGTTTTTT. It translates to CASSPQGTGYTGELFF.

The chain has TRBV30 and TRBJ1-5; D perhaps matches TRBD1 (5 bases). CDR3 length: 14 amino acids. Germline CDR1 reads GTSNPN; CDR2 reads SVGIG (reference sequence). V was cut by 0 bases and J by 6 bases, with 12 bases left in between. This CDR3 is CAWSVRGPSQPQHF. CDR3 DNA sequence: TGTGCCTGGAGTGTAAGGGGTCCGAGTCAGCCCCAGCATTTT. Full variable domain (rest looked up from reference TRBV30 and TRBJ1-5): SQTIHQWPATLVQPVGSPLSLECTVEGTSNPNLYWYRQAAGRGLQLLFYSVGIGQISSEVPQNLSASRPQDRQFILSSKKLLLSDSGFYLCAWSVRGPSQPQHFGDGTRLSIL.

In DNA form, the CDR3 reads TGTGCCATCAGGAAAAACGGTGACAGGGGCAGAGCGGAAGCTTTCTTT. Translated: CAIRKNGDRGRAEAFF. V and J are TRBV10-3 and TRBJ1-1, with 8 bases matching TRBD1. There are 16 residues in the CDR3. V dropped 6 bases and J dropped 8; count of bases not matched to a gene: 17. The germline CDR1 and CDR2 sequences are ENHRY and SYGVKD.

The chain uses TRBV4-3 and TRBJ2-5; D not resolved. Germline V gives CDR1 LGHNA, CDR2 YSLEER. This CDR3 contains 16 residues. The V end was cut by 0 bases, the J end by 7 bases, with 18 bases between. CDR3 bases: TGCGCCAGCAGCCAAGATTACGACCCAACCCAATGGACCCAGTACTTC. Translating it yields CASSQDYDPTQWTQYF.

The DNA of the CDR3 is TGTGCCAGCAGTTTATTCCCATGGCTACTAGCGGGAGGGCCTGGGTACAATGAGCAGTTCTTC. Translating it yields CASSLFPWLLAGGPGYNEQFF. This chain uses TRBV27 with TRBJ2-1, with 13 positions matching TRBD2. Germline CDR1 and CDR2: MNHEY and SMNVEV (reference sequence). V was pared by 1 base and J by 4 bases, with 16 bases of the junction left unmatched. The CDR3 is 21 residues long.

The CDR3 loop reads CSVEDPLAGETNTQYF. The CDR3 coding sequence is TGCAGCGTTGAAGACCCACTAGCGGGAGAAACAAATACGCAGTATTTT. V and J are TRBV29-1 and TRBJ2-3, with 11 positions matching TRBD2. The CDR3 length is 16 residues. The germline V gene encodes CDR1 SQVTM and CDR2 ANQGSEA. With 0 bases clipped from V and 7 bases from J, the junction kept 9 bases outside the gene matches.

The genes are TRBV7-8 and TRBJ2-5; TRBD2 matches at 16 bases. CDR1 is SGHVS and CDR2 is FQNEAQ in the germline V gene. The CDR3 totals 17 residues. Germline trimming cut 0 bases from V and 3 bases from J; bases unmatched to any gene: 1. The CDR3 coding sequence is TGTGCCAGCAGCTTAGCGGGACTAGCGGGGGGGAAAGAGACCCAGTACTTC. Protein sequence: CASSLAGLAGGKETQYF.

This clone was detected only a few times. V gene TRBV5-1 combines with J gene TRBJ2-1; the D is unclear. From germline, CDR1 is SGHRS and CDR2 YFSETQ. The CDR3 has 15 amino acids. V lost 3 bases and J 2 bases, leaving 12 bases between the germline ends. In DNA form, the CDR3 reads TGCGCCAGCAGCTCTCGCGGTACCACCTACAATGAGCAGTTCTTC. Amino acid sequence: CASSSRGTTYNEQFF.

This clone has only one observation. V usage is TRBV5-1 and J usage is TRBJ1-2; 12 positions match TRBD1. Per germline, CDR1 SGHRS and CDR2 YFSETQ. CDR3 size: 16 residues. V trimming: 4 bases; J trimming: 6 bases; junction bases outside the gene matches: 10. The DNA of the CDR3 is TGCGCCAGCAGCCTCCAACCGGGACAGGGGGCGAATGGCTACACCTTC. Translating gives CASSLQPGQGANGYTF.

V and J are TRBV7-3 and TRBJ2-5; 13 bases match TRBD2. Germline V gives CDR1 SGHTA, CDR2 FQGTGA. The CDR3 has 17 amino acids. J lost 9 bases, V lost 4 bases, and 14 bases had no gene match. CDR3 sequence reads: CASSYGLAGAPGGAQYF. CDR3 nucleotides: TGTGCCAGCAGCTACGGACTAGCGGGGGCGCCTGGCGGGGCCCAGTACTTC. Filled out from reference TRBV7-3 and TRBJ2-5, the complete variable domain reads GAGVSQTPSNKVTEKGKYVELRCDPISGHTALYWYRQSLGQGPEFLIYFQGTGAADDSGLPNDRFFAVRPEGSVSTLKIQRTERGDSAVYLCASSYGLAGAPGGAQYFGPGTRLLVL.

V usage is TRBV6-5 and J usage is TRBJ2-2, with 7 nucleotides matching TRBD1. After removal of 6 bases from V and 9 bases from J, the junction contained 4 bases not matched to a gene. The germline V gene encodes CDR1 MNHEY and CDR2 SVGAGI. There are 12 residues in the CDR3. CDR3 loop: CASSQQGWELFF. CDR3 DNA sequence: TGTGCCAGCAGCCAACAGGGGTGGGAGCTGTTTTTT.

The V and J genes are TRBV6-4 and TRBJ1-2; D gene unclear. Deletions cut 2 bases from V and 4 bases from J, with 14 bases between. This CDR3 is 15 amino acids long. Germline V gene lookup returns CDR1 MRHNA and CDR2 SNTAGT. In DNA, the CDR3 is TGTGCCAGCAGTGACGGAGTAACGGGGATCTATGGCTACACCTTC. The encoded protein is CASSDGVTGIYGYTF.

This chain uses TRBV6-5 with TRBJ1-1, with 8 nucleotides matching TRBD1. Trimming took 6 bases from V and 7 from J; bases not matched to a gene: 10. CDR1 is MNHEY, CDR2 SVGAGI, per germline. This CDR3 has 14 residues. The CDR3 nucleotides read TGTGCCAGCAGCAGGCAGGGGGCGCGAGGTGAAGCTTTCTTT. Translating it yields CASSRQGARGEAFF.

This clone showed up just once. The chain recombines TRBV28 with TRBJ1-2; D not certain. Trimming took off 6 bases at V and 2 bases at J, with 7 bases between the two ends. Germline-derived CDR1 and CDR2 are MDHEN and SYDVKM. The CDR3 loop spans 12 amino acids. CDR3 amino acids: CASRRLNYGYTF. The CDR3 DNA sequence: TGTGCCAGCAGGCGTCTCAACTATGGCTACACCTTC.

This chain connects TRBV5-1 to TRBJ2-7; 13 bases are a match to TRBD2. The V gene's germline CDR1 is SGHRS and CDR2 YFSETQ. The J segment lost 3 bases and the V segment lost 1 base, leaving 4 bases of the junction unmatched. This CDR3 comprises 16 residues. The CDR3 bases are TGCGCCAGCAGCTTGACCGGGACTAGCGGGGTCTACGAGCAGTACTTC. It translates to CASSLTGTSGVYEQYF.

The chain recombines TRBV7-2 with TRBJ1-6; D possibly corresponds to TRBD1 (6 bases). The CDR3 covers 12 residues. Germline V gene sequence: CDR1 SGHTA, CDR2 FQGNSA. V lost 8 bases and J 4 bases, leaving 6 bases between the germline ends. In nucleotides, the CDR3 is TGTGCCAGCGGACAGTATAATTCACCCCTCCACTTT. This codes for CASGQYNSPLHF.

The chain employs TRBV18 and TRBJ1-6; D is ambiguous. CDR3 length equals 17 residues. CDR1 is KGHSH and CDR2 is LQKENI in the germline V gene. The V end was cut by 1 base, the J end by 0 bases, with 10 bases between. Here the CDR3 reads CASSPRAESSYNSPLHF. CDR3 nucleotide sequence: TGTGCCAGCTCACCACGGGCGGAGAGCTCCTATAATTCACCCCTCCACTTT.

This clone came up once. The rearrangement links TRBV5-4 to TRBJ2-7; either TRBD1 or TRBD2 may fit D (5 bases each). The CDR3 totals 14 residues. From germline, CDR1 is SGHNT and CDR2 YYREEE (reference sequence). Trimming removed 3 bases from V and 0 bases from J, with 10 bases in between. The CDR3 coding sequence is TGTGCCAGCAGCTGGGGACCGAGCTCCTACGAGCAGTACTTC. This sequence encodes CASSWGPSSYEQYF.

The V and J genes are TRBV28 and TRBJ1-4, with unresolved D. Germline V gene sequence: CDR1 MDHEN, CDR2 SYDVKM. The CDR3 extends over 14 amino acids. V was cut by 5 bases and J by 8 bases, with 15 bases left in between. The CDR3 reads CASSPGGVGEKLFF. CDR3 nucleotides: TGTGCCAGCAGTCCGGGTGGAGTAGGGGAAAAACTGTTTTTT.

The sample holds one count of this clone. The chain employs TRBV9 and TRBJ1-5, with TRBD1 as a possible D gene (6 bases). Germline CDR1 is SGDLS and CDR2 is YYNGEE. Trimming left V 3 bases short and J 11 bases short, with 15 bases between. The CDR3 totals 13 residues. In DNA form, the CDR3 reads TGTGCCAGCAGCGAAAAGGACAGCTCGACCCAGCATTTT. Translated, it gives CASSEKDSSTQHF.